The rows below give T cell receptor beta chains drawn from one sample of a study of cytomegalovirus exposure and HLA in healthy donors. Sequencing was performed with immunoSEQ multiplex PCR; in TCRdb, only in-frame clones are kept and a portion is missing. Of 100,000 to 150,000 clones listed, 70% to 75% are singletons. The sequenced sample was PBMCs. Source of these receptors: a male donor in good health and CMV-seronegative. Each CDR3 is given with its conserved first and last residue.

v_call | cdr3_aa
TRBV6-6 | CASMKSSYNEQFF
TRBV7-9 | CSSSTGTAGGYTF
TRBV7-2 | CASSFSGLAEETQYF
TRBV2 | CASSPPRGVRSYEQYF
TRBV6-6 | CASSSYSGSSYEQYF
TRBV7-3 | CASSYGQVQGTF
TRBV28 | CASSFLSAGTLAKNIQYF
TRBV28 | CASSSLGASSGNTIYF
TRBV6-5 | CASSNSLSPALRF
TRBV6-6 | CASSIREGEDQPQHF
TRBV7-2 | CASSSQLGNTIYF
TRBV11-2 | CASSLSTGNTEAFF
TRBV6-4 | CASRPDRGRTGELFF
TRBV19 | CASSIALTRQTTYNEQFF
TRBV7-2 | CASSLDRVANYGYTF
TRBV27 | CASSPGTGFAYEQYF
TRBV4-2 | CASSQDAPGGLDEQFF
TRBV29-1 | CSARGLAEKANTGELFF
TRBV5-4 | CASNRYGAGNTIYF
TRBV27 | CASSPQAGLNYGYTF
TRBV4-2 | CASSQDGGNGYTF
TRBV28 | CASSPPATGGRGDTQYF
TRBV2 | CASTDRGQYEQYF
TRBV11-3 | CASSRGSTDTQYF
TRBV19 | CATQGNVNTEAFF
TRBV6-6 | CASSYSGATSSREQYF
TRBV14 | CASSQGQLLAFF
TRBV5-4 | CAGSLDLLGTGVYEQYF
TRBV4-2 | CASSQEKRSHNEQFF
TRBV6-4 | CATKMTAYSYGYTF
TRBV7-2 | CASSFIDSSGNTIYF